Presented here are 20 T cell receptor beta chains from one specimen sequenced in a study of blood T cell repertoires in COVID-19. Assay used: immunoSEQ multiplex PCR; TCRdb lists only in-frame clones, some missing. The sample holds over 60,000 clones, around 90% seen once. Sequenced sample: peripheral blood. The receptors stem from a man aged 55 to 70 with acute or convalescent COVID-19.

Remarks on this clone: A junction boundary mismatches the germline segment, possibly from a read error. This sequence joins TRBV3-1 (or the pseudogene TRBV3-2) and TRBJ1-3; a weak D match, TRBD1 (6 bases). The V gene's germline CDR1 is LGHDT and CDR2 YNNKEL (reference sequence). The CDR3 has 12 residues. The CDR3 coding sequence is TGTGCCAGCAGCCAAGGCGGACGACAGGCGAATTTT. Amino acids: CASSQGGRQANF.

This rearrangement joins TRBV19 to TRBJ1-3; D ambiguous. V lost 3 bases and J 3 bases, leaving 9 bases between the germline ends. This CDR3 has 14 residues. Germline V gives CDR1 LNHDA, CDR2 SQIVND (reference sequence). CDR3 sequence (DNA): TGTGCCAGTAGTATGTCCGTCGGTGGAAACACCATATATTTT. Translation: CASSMSVGGNTIYF.

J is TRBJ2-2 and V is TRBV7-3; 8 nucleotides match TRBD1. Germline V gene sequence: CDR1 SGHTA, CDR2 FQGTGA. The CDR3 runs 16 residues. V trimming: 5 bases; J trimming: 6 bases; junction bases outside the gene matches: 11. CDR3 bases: TGTGCCAGCAGCCCCTGGACAGGGAAGGGATCCGGGGAGCTGTTTTTT. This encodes CASSPWTGKGSGELFF.

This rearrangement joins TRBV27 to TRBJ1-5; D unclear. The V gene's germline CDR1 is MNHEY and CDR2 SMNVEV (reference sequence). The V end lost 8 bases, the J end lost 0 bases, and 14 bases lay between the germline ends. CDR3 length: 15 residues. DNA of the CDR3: TGTGCCAGCTCAAACCTGCCAGGTAGCAATCAGCCCCAGCATTTT. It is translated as CASSNLPGSNQPQHF.

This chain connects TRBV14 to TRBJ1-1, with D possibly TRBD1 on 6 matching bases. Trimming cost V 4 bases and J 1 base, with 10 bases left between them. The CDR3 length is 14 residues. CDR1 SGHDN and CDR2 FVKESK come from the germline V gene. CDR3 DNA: TGTGCCAGCAGCCCCACAGGGTGGAACACTGAAGCTTTCTTT. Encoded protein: CASSPTGWNTEAFF.

The CDR3 DNA reads TGTGCCAGTAGCACGACCGGGATAGACACAGATACGCAGTATTTT. It yields the protein CASSTTGIDTDTQYF. V usage is TRBV19 and J usage is TRBJ2-3; maybe TRBD2 (5 bases). V was pared by 6 bases and J by 2 bases, with 15 bases between. The CDR3 spans 15 residues. Germline assignment: CDR1 LNHDA and CDR2 SQIVND (reference sequence).

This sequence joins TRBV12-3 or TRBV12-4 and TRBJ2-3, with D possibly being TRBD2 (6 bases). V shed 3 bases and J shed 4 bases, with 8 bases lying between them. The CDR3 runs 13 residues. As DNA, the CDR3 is TGTGCCAGCAGTTTTACGGGAGCAGATACGCAGTATTTT. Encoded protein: CASSFTGADTQYF.

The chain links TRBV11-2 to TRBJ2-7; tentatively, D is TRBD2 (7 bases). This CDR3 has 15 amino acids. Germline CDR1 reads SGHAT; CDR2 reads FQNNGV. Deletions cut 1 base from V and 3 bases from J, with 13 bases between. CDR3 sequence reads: CASSLAPGGLYEQYF. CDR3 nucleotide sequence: TGTGCCAGCAGCTTAGCCCCGGGGGGCCTCTACGAGCAGTACTTC.

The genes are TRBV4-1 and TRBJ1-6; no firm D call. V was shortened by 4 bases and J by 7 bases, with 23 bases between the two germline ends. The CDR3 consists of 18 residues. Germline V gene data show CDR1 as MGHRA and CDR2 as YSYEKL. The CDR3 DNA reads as TGCGCCAGCAGCCCCCACCTCGGGAAAACAATCGAGAATTCACCCCTCCACTTT. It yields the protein CASSPHLGKTIENSPLHF.

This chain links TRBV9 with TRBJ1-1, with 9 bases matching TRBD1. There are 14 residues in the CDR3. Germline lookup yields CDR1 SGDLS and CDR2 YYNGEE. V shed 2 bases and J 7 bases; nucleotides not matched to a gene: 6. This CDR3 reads CASSVSGTGFEAFF. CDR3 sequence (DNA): TGTGCCAGCAGCGTCTCCGGGACAGGGTTTGAAGCTTTCTTT.

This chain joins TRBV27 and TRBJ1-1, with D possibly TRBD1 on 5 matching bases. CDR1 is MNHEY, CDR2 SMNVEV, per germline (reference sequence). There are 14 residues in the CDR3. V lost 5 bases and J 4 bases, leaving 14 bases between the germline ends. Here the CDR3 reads CASSLRGAGTEAFF. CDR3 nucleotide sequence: TGTGCCAGCAGTCTTAGGGGAGCGGGCACTGAAGCTTTCTTT.

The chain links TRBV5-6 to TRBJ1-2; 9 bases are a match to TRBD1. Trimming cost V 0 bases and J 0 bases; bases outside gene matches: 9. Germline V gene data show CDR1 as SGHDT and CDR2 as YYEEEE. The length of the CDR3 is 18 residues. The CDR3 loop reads CASSLDTGTGSANYGYTF. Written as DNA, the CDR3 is TGTGCCAGCAGCTTGGATACCGGGACAGGGTCGGCTAACTATGGCTACACCTTC.

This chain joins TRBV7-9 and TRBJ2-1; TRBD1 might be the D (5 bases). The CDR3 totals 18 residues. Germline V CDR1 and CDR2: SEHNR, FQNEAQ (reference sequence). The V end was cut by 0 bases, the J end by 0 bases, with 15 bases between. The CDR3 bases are TGTGCCAGCAGCTTAGCGTCGCGACAGACGAGCTCCTACAATGAGCAGTTCTTC. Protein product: CASSLASRQTSSYNEQFF.

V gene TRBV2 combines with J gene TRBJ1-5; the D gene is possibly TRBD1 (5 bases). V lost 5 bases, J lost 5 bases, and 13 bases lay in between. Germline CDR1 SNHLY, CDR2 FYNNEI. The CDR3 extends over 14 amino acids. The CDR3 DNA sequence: TGTGCCAGCAGTTCCCAGGGAGGTGATCAGCCCCAGCATTTT. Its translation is CASSSQGGDQPQHF. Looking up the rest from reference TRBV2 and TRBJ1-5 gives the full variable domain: EPEVTQTPSHQVTQMGQEVILRCVPISNHLYFYWYRQILGQKVEFLVSFYNNEISEKSEIFDDQFSVERPDGSNFTLKIRSTKLEDSAMYFCASSSQGGDQPQHFGDGTRLSIL.

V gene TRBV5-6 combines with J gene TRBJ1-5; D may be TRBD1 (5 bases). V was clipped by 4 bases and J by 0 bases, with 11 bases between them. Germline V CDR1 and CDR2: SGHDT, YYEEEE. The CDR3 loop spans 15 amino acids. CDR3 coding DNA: TGTGCCAGCAGCGTTCGACAGACTAGCAATCAGCCCCAGCATTTT. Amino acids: CASSVRQTSNQPQHF.

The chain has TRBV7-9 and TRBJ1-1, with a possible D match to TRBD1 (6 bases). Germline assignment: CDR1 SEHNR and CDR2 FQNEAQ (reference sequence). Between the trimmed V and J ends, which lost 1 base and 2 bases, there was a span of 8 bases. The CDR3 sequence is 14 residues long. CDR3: CASSLVGGNTEAFF. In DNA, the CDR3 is TGTGCCAGCAGCTTAGTAGGGGGAAACACTGAAGCTTTCTTT.

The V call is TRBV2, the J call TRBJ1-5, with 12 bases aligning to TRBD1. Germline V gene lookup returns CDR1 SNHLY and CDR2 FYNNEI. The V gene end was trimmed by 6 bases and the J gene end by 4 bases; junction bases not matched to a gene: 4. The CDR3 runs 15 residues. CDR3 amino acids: CASSGDRGLNQPQHF. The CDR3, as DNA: TGTGCCAGCAGCGGGGACAGGGGGCTTAATCAGCCCCAGCATTTT.

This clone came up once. CDR3 loop: CASSSSSGGRLYTF. The CDR3 DNA reads TGTGCCAGCAGCTCCTCCTCGGGAGGAAGGCTCTACACCTTC. This chain links TRBV3-1 (or the pseudogene TRBV3-2) with TRBJ1-2; D gene ambiguous. Trimming cost V 5 bases and J 10 bases, with 20 bases left between them. Looked up from germline, CDR1 is LGHDT and CDR2 is YNNKEL (reference sequence). The CDR3 runs 14 residues.

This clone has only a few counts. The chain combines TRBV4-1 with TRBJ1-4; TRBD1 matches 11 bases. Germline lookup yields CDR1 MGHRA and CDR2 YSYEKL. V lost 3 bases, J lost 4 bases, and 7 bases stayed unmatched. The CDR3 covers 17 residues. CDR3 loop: CASSQRTGGLLNEKLFF. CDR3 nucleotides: TGCGCCAGCAGCCAGCGGACAGGGGGCCTCCTTAATGAAAAACTGTTTTTT.

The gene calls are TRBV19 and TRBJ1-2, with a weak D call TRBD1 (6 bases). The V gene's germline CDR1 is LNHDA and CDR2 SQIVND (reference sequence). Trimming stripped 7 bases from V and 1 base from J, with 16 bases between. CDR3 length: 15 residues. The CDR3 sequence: CASKDSPISNYGYTF. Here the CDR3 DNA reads TGTGCCAGTAAGGACAGTCCCATAAGTAACTATGGCTACACCTTC.